This T cell receptor beta chain was sequenced for a study of blood T cell repertoires in COVID-19. A single count supports this clone. Trimming stripped 3 bases from V and 3 bases from J, with 14 bases between. Germline V lookup: CDR1 LNHDA, CDR2 SQIVND (reference sequence). The length of the CDR3 is 15 residues. The table came from immunoSEQ multiplex PCR; TCRdb's copy has only in-frame clones and leaves some out. The repertoire consists of around 290,000 clones, with 90% to 95% occurring once and the leading ten covering around 2.2%. This sequence joins TRBV19 and TRBJ1-2, with a tentative D call TRBD1 (5 bases). Sequenced sample: peripheral blood. This sequence was found in a woman aged 25 to 39 with COVID-19, enrolled during active disease. CDR3: CASSILWGADYGYTF. The CDR3 DNA reads as TGTGCCAGTAGTATTCTCTGGGGCGCGGACTATGGCTACACCTTC.